These 17 T cell receptor beta chains originate from one sample sequenced in a study of identical twins. In TCRdb, the 5' RACE reads were re-called with MiXCR into one record per CDR3 protein. The sample includes 200,000 to 250,000 distinct CDR3 sequences, approximately 5.9% of them seen just once. The data were also submitted as part of a second study, on T cells expressing NK-cell markers.

The sequenced sample consisted of CD8+ T cells sorted from blood. The receptors come from a woman younger than 30 in good health.

This clonotype showed up many times. This chain joins TRBV2 and TRBJ1-2; D is uncertain. Germline V CDR1 and CDR2: SNHLY, FYNNEI. This CDR3 comprises 13 residues. Trimming shortened V by 6 bases and J by 6 bases, and 14 bases separated the two germline ends. As DNA, the CDR3 is TGTGCCAGCAGGCCTCGCGGGGAAGATGGCTACACCTTC. It is translated as CASRPRGEDGYTF.

The chain's CDR3 is CASSLLPDGEQYF. The CDR3 coding sequence is TGTGCCAGCAGTTTATTGCCAGATGGCGAGCAGTACTTC. The J gene is TRBJ2-7, the V gene TRBV27; no clear D. The CDR3 spans 13 residues. Germline CDR1 is MNHEY and CDR2 is SMNVEV (reference sequence). Between the trimmed V and J ends, which lost 1 base and 6 bases, there was a span of 10 bases.

This clonotype appeared many times. The chain couples TRBV7-6 to TRBJ2-1; 8 positions match TRBD1. The CDR3 extends over 16 amino acids. The V segment lost 5 bases and the J segment 4 bases; nucleotides outside the gene matches: 10. Germline values: CDR1 SGHVS, CDR2 FNYEAQ. For the CDR3, the DNA is TGTGCCAGCAGCGAGGGACCCGGACAGGGATACAATGAGCAGTTCTTC. This gives the protein CASSEGPGQGYNEQFF.

This clonotype came up a few times. The gene calls are TRBV6-2 or TRBV6-3 and TRBJ2-3; 7 positions agree with TRBD1. Germline V gives CDR1 MNHEY, CDR2 SVGEGT. V shed 3 bases, J shed 0 bases, and the junction held 3 bases outside the gene matches. The CDR3 is 15 residues long. In DNA form, the CDR3 reads TGTGCCAGCAGTTATGACAGGGAGAGCACAGATACGCAGTATTTT. Amino acid sequence: CASSYDRESTDTQYF.

The chain recombines TRBV9 with TRBJ2-1, with TRBD2 matching 9 bases. The CDR3 has 13 residues. Germline V lookup: CDR1 SGDLS, CDR2 YYNGEE. With 0 bases clipped from V and 10 bases from J, the junction kept 2 bases outside the gene matches. The CDR3 here is CASSVVSGGEQFF. The CDR3 region has the DNA TGTGCCAGCAGCGTAGTGAGCGGGGGGGAGCAGTTCTTC.

This clonotype was seen only a few times. This chain links TRBV4-3 with TRBJ2-1; TRBD2 matches at 8 bases. CDR1 is LGHNA, CDR2 YSLEER, per germline. V dropped 1 base and J dropped 3; count of bases not matched to a gene: 14. The CDR3 extends over 19 amino acids. The CDR3 DNA reads as TGCGCCAGCAGCCAAGGGAATTTAGCGGGACTCGGACTCTACAATGAGCAGTTCTTC. It is translated as CASSQGNLAGLGLYNEQFF.

There are a few counts of this clonotype. The chain has TRBV5-8 and TRBJ1-1; possible D gene TRBD1, 5 bases. V dropped 5 bases and J dropped 1 base, with 15 bases sitting between them. This CDR3 is built from 15 residues. Germline V gene lookup returns CDR1 SGHTS and CDR2 YDEGEE. Here the CDR3 DNA reads TGTGCCAGCAGTCTCCCGGGGGGGAGGAACACTGAAGCTTTCTTT. Residues: CASSLPGGRNTEAFF. The full variable domain, rest sourced from reference TRBV5-8 and TRBJ1-1, is EAGVTQSPTHLIKTRGQQATLRCSPISGHTSVYWYQQALGLGLQFLLWYDEGEERNRGNFPPRFSGRQFPNYSSELNVNALELEDSALYLCASSLPGGRNTEAFFGQGTRLTVV.

Here the CDR3 DNA reads TGTGCCAGCAGCTTGGGGATAAGCACAGATACGCAGTATTTT. It specifies CASSLGISTDTQYF. The J gene is TRBJ2-3, the V gene TRBV5-6; no clear D gene. The length of the CDR3 is 14 residues. Germline V CDR1 and CDR2: SGHDT, YYEEEE. Trimming shortened V by 0 bases and J by 0 bases, and 5 bases separated the two germline ends.

The chain joins TRBV12-3 or TRBV12-4 to TRBJ1-4; D remains unclear. Trimming took 4 bases from V and 7 from J, leaving 13 bases between them. CDR3 length: 14 residues. The DNA for the CDR3 is TGTGCCAGCAGTTCCGGGGTAAGGAGTGAAAAACTGTTTTTT. It translates to CASSSGVRSEKLFF.

Only a few counts were recorded for this clonotype. V and J are TRBV15 and TRBJ2-7, with a possible D match to TRBD1 (7 bases). The CDR3 is 15 amino acids. Trimming left V 5 bases short and J 2 bases short, with 16 bases between. The germline V gene encodes CDR1 LNHNV and CDR2 YYDKDF (reference sequence). The DNA of the CDR3 is TGTGCCACCAGCCAAGGAGGGGGCGAGACCTACGAGCAGTACTTC. Encoded protein: CATSQGGGETYEQYF.

This clonotype was detected a few times. The chain is built from TRBV19 and TRBJ1-1; no definite D call. Trimming stripped 3 bases from V and 0 bases from J, with 11 bases between. The germline V gene has CDR1 LNHDA and CDR2 SQIVND (reference sequence). The CDR3 totals 15 residues. This CDR3 is CASSIEITVNTEAFF. CDR3 DNA: TGTGCCAGTAGTATTGAGATTACGGTGAACACTGAAGCTTTCTTT.

This clonotype has ten or more counts. The rearrangement joins TRBV20-1 to TRBJ2-4; unclear D gene. There are 12 residues in the CDR3. The V end was cut by 6 bases, the J end by 0 bases, with 6 bases between. Per germline, CDR1 DFQATT and CDR2 SNEGSKA (reference sequence). Written as DNA, the CDR3 is TGCAGTGCCGACTTAGCCAAAAACATTCAGTACTTC. Residues: CSADLAKNIQYF.

This clonotype was found a few times. The genes are TRBV27 and TRBJ2-1; 7 bases align to TRBD2. J gave up 0 bases and V 8 bases, and 4 bases lay outside the gene matches. The CDR3 has 14 residues. Germline lookup yields CDR1 MNHEY and CDR2 SMNVEV (reference sequence). CDR3 sequence reads: CASGGGSSYNEQFF. The CDR3, as DNA: TGTGCCAGCGGTGGCGGGAGCTCCTACAATGAGCAGTTCTTC.

There are many counts of this clonotype. The J gene is TRBJ1-1, the V gene TRBV2; D is unclear. The CDR3 runs to 11 residues. Trimming took off 7 bases at V and 1 base at J, with 4 bases between the two ends. The germline V gene encodes CDR1 SNHLY and CDR2 FYNNEI. Here the CDR3 DNA reads TGTGCCAGCATGGGGAACACTGAAGCTTTCTTT. Translation: CASMGNTEAFF. Full variable domain (remainder filled in from reference TRBV2 and TRBJ1-1): EPEVTQTPSHQVTQMGQEVILRCVPISNHLYFYWYRQILGQKVEFLVSFYNNEISEKSEIFDDQFSVERPDGSNFTLKIRSTKLEDSAMYFCASMGNTEAFFGQGTRLTVV.

V usage is TRBV6-5 and J usage is TRBJ2-3; D is undetermined. Trimming shortened V by 2 bases and J by 6 bases, and 9 bases separated the two germline ends. Germline CDR1 MNHEY, CDR2 SVGAGI. The CDR3 is 13 amino acids. The CDR3 DNA follows: TGTGCCAGCAGTTACGCCTCGTGGGATACGCAGTATTTT. It specifies CASSYASWDTQYF.

There are a few counts of this clonotype. V is TRBV5-6 and J is TRBJ2-7, with a possible D match to TRBD2 (6 bases). Germline CDR1 and CDR2: SGHDT and YYEEEE. The CDR3 spans 15 residues. Trimming shortened V by 3 bases and J by 0 bases, and 13 bases separated the two germline ends. The CDR3 region has the DNA TGTGCCAGCAGCTCCTTAGCGGCGTCCTCCTACGAGCAGTACTTC. It translates to CASSSLAASSYEQYF.

The rearrangement uses TRBV15 and TRBJ1-5; possible D gene TRBD1, 6 bases. This CDR3 is built from 15 residues. Per the germline V gene, CDR1 is LNHNV and CDR2 is YYDKDF (reference sequence). V shed 6 bases and J shed 2 bases, with 14 bases lying between them. CDR3 sequence reads: CATSRRPGGNQPQHF. The CDR3 DNA reads as TGTGCCACCAGTCGGCGACCAGGGGGCAATCAGCCCCAGCATTTT.